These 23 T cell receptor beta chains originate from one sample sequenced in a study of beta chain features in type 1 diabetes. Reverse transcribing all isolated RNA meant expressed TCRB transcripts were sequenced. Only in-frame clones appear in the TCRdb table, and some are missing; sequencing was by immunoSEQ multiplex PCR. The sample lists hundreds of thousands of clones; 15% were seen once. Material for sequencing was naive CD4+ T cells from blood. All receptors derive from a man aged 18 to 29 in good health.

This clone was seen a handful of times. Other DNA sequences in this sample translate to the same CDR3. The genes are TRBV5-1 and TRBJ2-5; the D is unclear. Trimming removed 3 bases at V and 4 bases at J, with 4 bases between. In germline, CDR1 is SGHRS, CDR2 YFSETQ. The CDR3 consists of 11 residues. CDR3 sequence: CASSYGETQYF. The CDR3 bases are TGCGCCAGCAGCTACGGAGAGACCCAGTACTTC.

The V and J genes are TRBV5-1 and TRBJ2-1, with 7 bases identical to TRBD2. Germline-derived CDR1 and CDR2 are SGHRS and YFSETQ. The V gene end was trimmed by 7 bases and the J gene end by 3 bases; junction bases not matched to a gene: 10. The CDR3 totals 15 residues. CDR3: CASRMNLAVYNEQFF. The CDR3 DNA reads TGCGCCAGCCGTATGAACCTAGCGGTCTACAATGAGCAGTTCTTC.

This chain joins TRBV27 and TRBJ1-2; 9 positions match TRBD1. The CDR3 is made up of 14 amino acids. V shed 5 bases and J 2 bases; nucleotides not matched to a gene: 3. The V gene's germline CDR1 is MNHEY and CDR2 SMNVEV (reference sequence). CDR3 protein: CASSPTGGNYGYTF. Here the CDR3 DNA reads TGTGCCAGCAGTCCGACAGGGGGAAACTATGGCTACACCTTC.

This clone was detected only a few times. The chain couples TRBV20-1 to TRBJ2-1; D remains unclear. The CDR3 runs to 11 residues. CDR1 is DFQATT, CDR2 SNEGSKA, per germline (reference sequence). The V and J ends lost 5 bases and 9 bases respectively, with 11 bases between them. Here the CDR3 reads CSAGPGLEQFF. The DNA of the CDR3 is TGCAGTGCTGGGCCCGGCCTTGAGCAGTTCTTC.

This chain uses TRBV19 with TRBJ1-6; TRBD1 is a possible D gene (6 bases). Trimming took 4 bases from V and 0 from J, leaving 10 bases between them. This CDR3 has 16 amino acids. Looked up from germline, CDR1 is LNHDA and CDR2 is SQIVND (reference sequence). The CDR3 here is CASSRQASSYNSPLHF. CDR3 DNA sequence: TGTGCCAGTAGTAGACAGGCGAGCTCCTATAATTCACCCCTCCACTTT.

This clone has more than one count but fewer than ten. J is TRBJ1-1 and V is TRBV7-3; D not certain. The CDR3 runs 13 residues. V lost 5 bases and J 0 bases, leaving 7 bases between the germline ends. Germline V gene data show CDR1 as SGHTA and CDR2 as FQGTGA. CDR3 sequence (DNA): TGTGCCAGCAGCATGCAGGTGAACACTGAAGCTTTCTTT. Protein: CASSMQVNTEAFF.

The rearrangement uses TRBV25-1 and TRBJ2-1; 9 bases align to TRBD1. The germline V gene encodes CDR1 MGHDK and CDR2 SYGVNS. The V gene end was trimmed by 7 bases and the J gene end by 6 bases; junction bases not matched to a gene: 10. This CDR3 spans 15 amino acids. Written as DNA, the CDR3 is TGTGCCAGCACCGCCTTGCGGGACAGGGTCAATGAGCAGTTCTTC. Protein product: CASTALRDRVNEQFF. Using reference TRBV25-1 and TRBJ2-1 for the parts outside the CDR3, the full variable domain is EADIYQTPRYLVIGTGKKITLECSQTMGHDKMYWYQQDPGMELHLIHYSYGVNSTEKGDLSSESTVSRIRTEHFPLTLESARPSHTSQYLCASTALRDRVNEQFFGPGTRLTVL.

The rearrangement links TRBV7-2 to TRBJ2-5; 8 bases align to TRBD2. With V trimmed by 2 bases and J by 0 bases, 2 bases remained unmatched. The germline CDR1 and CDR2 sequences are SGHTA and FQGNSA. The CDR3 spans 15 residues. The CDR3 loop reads CASSLTSGNQETQYF. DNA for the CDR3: TGTGCCAGCAGCTTAACTAGCGGAAACCAAGAGACCCAGTACTTC.

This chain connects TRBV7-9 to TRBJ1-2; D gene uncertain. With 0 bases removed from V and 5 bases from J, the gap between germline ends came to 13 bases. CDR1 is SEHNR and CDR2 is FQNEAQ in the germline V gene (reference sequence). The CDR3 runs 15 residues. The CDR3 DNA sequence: TGTGCCAGCAGCTTAGCTTCGAATGCCTTTTATGGCTACACCTTC. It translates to CASSLASNAFYGYTF.

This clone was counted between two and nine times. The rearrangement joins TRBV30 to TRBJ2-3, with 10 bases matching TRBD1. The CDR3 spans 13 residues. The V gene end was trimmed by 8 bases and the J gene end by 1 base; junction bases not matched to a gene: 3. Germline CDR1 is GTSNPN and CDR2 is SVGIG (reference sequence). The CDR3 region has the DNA TGTGCCAGTGACAGGGGGCGCACAGATACGCAGTATTTT. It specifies CASDRGRTDTQYF.

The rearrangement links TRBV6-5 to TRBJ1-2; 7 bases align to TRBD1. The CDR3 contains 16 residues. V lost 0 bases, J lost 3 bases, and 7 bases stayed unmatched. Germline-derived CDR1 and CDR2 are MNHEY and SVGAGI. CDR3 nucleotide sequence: TGTGCCAGCAGTTACTCGACAGGGAGGTCCCACTATGGCTACACCTTC. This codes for CASSYSTGRSHYGYTF.

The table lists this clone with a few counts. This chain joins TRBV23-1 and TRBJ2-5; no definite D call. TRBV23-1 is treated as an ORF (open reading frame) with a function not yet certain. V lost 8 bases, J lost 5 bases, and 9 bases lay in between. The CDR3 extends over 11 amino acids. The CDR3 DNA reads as TGCGCCAGCGGGGTATTGGAGACCCAGTACTTC. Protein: CASGVLETQYF.

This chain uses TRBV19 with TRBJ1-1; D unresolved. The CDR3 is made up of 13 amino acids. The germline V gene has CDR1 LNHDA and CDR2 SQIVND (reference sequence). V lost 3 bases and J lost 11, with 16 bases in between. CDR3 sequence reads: CASSIEHGQEAFF. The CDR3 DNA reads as TGTGCCAGTAGTATCGAACATGGGCAAGAGGCTTTCTTT.

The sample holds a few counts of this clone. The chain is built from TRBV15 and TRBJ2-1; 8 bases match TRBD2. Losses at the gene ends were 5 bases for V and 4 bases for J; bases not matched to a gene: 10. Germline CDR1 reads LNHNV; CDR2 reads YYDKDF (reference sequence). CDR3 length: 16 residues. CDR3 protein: CATSARHGGVYNEQFF. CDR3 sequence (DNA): TGTGCCACCAGCGCCCGTCACGGGGGGGTTTACAATGAGCAGTTCTTC.

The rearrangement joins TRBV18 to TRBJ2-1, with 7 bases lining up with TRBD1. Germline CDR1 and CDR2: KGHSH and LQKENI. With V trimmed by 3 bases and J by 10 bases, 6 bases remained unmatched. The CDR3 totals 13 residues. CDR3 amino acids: CASSPPGQAEQFF. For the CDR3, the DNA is TGTGCCAGCTCACCGCCCGGACAGGCAGAGCAGTTCTTC.

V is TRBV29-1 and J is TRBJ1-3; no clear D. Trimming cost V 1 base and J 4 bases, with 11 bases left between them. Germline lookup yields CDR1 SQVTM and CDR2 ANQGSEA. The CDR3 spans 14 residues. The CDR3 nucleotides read TGCAGCGTTGAAGTTCCGAACCGGGGAAACACCATATATTTT. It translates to CSVEVPNRGNTIYF.

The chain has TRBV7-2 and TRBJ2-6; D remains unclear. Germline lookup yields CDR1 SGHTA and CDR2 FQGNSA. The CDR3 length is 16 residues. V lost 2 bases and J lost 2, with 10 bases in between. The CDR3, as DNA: TGTGCCAGCAGCTTAAATCAAGGGACTGGGGCCAACGTCCTGACTTTC. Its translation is CASSLNQGTGANVLTF.

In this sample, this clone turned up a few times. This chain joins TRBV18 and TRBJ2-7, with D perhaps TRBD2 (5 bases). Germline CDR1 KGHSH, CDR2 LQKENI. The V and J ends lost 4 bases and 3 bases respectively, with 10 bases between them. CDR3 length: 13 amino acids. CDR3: CASSLTTFYEQYF. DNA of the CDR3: TGTGCCAGCTCACTGACTACTTTCTACGAGCAGTACTTC.

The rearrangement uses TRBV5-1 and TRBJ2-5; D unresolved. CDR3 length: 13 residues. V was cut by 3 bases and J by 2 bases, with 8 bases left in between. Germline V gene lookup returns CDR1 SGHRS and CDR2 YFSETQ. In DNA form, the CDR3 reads TGCGCCAGCAGCTCCCTGGGGCAAGAGACCCAGTACTTC. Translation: CASSSLGQETQYF. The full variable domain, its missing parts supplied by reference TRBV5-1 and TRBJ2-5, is KAGVTQTPRYLIKTRGQQVTLSCSPISGHRSVSWYQQTPGQGLQFLFEYFSETQRNKGNFPGRFSGRQFSNSRSEMNVSTLELGDSALYLCASSSLGQETQYFGPGTRLLVL.

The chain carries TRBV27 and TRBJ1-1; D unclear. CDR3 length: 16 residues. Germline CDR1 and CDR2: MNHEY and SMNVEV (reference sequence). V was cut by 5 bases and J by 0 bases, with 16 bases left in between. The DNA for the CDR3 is TGTGCCAGCAGTCGAGGCCAGGTTATAATGAACACTGAAGCTTTCTTT. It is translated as CASSRGQVIMNTEAFF.

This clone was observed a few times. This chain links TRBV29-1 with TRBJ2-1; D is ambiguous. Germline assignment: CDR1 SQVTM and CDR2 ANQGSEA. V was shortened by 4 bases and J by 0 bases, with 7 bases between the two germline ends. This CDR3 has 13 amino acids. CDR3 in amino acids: CSVASYSYNEQFF. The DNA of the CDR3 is TGCAGCGTTGCAAGCTACTCCTACAATGAGCAGTTCTTC.

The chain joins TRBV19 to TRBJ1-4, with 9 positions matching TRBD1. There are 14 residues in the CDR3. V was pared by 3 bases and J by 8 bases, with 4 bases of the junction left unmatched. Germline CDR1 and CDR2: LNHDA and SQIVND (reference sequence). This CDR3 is CASSMGTGNEKLFF. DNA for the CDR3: TGTGCCAGTAGTATGGGGACAGGGAACGAAAAACTGTTTTTT.

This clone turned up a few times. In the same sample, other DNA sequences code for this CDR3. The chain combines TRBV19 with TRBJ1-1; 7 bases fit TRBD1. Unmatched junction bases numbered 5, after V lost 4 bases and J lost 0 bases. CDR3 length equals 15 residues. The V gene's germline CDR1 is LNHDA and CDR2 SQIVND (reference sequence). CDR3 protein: CASSTGTVMNTEAFF. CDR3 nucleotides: TGTGCCAGTAGTACAGGGACAGTTATGAACACTGAAGCTTTCTTT.